The 22 T cell receptor beta chains listed next were all sequenced from one sample in a study of CD8+CD57+ T cells in acquired aplastic anemia. Patients picked for sequencing had shown CD8+CD57+ cell expansion detected by flow cytometry. The use of genomic DNA as template underpinned the TCR beta VDJ and CDR3 profiling. MiXCR, applied by TCRdb to the reads, yields one record per CDR3 protein. The sample carries around 200,000 distinct CDR3 sequences, around 50% recorded once. The sample taken for sequencing was sorted CD4+, CD8+, or CD8+CD57+ T cells (not recorded which) from PBMCs. These receptor sequences come from a human donor with aplastic anemia.

This clonotype was detected many times. CDR3 DNA: TGTGCCAGCAGCGCCGCCGGCCGGGGCACTGAAGCTTTCTTT. As protein: CASSAAGRGTEAFF. V is TRBV9 and J is TRBJ1-1; no clear D gene. The CDR3 is 14 amino acids. The V gene's germline CDR1 is SGDLS and CDR2 YYNGEE. Trimming removed 3 bases at V and 4 bases at J, with 13 bases between.

This clonotype appeared many times. The V gene is TRBV2, the J gene TRBJ1-1, with 7 positions matching TRBD1. The CDR3 is 14 amino acids. With V trimmed by 6 bases and J by 4 bases, 8 bases remained unmatched. CDR1 and CDR2 (germline): SNHLY, FYNNEI. CDR3 protein: CASRGTDRTTEAFF. The DNA of the CDR3 is TGTGCCAGCAGGGGGACAGACAGGACCACTGAAGCTTTCTTT.

The gene calls are TRBV28 and TRBJ1-2; TRBD1 matches 8 bases. CDR1 is MDHEN and CDR2 is SYDVKM in the germline V gene. This CDR3 is built from 18 residues. The V and J ends lost 4 bases and 1 base, in that order; junction bases with no gene match: 14. CDR3 nucleotides: TGTGCCAGCAGTTCCCAAGGGACAGGTATCCTAGTTAACTATGGCTACACCTTC. Amino acids: CASSSQGTGILVNYGYTF.

The sample holds many counts of this clonotype. The chain carries TRBV19 and TRBJ2-7; possibly TRBD1 for D (6 bases). V lost 4 bases and J lost 4, with 23 bases in between. This CDR3 is 17 amino acids long. CDR1 and CDR2 from the germline V gene are LNHDA and SQIVND (reference sequence). The CDR3 coding sequence is TGTGCCAGTAGTAGCACCCAGGGGTCTCGACTACATTACGAGCAGTACTTC. Protein product: CASSSTQGSRLHYEQYF.

This clonotype was found many times. This chain links TRBV19 with TRBJ2-3; perhaps TRBD1 as D (6 bases). Trimming removed 5 bases from V and 2 bases from J, with 14 bases in between. The CDR3 is 15 amino acids. Germline values: CDR1 LNHDA, CDR2 SQIVND (reference sequence). The CDR3 loop is CASSSYRDTTDTQYF. In nucleotides, the CDR3 is TGTGCCAGTAGTTCCTACCGGGACACCACAGATACGCAGTATTTT. Full variable domain (outside the CDR3, taken from reference TRBV19 and TRBJ2-3): DGGITQSPKYLFRKEGQNVTLSCEQNLNHDAMYWYRQDPGQGLRLIYYSQIVNDFQKGDIAEGYSVSREKKESFPLTVTSAQKNPTAFYLCASSSYRDTTDTQYFGPGTRLTVL.

This clonotype has a handful of counts. This chain links TRBV10-3 with TRBJ2-5, with TRBD2 matching over 7 bases. Germline CDR1 is ENHRY and CDR2 is SYGVKD. The length of the CDR3 is 13 residues. V lost 3 bases and J lost 3; bases outside the gene matches: 1. The CDR3 is CAISDAGEETQYF. The DNA for the CDR3 is TGTGCCATCAGTGATGCGGGGGAAGAGACCCAGTACTTC.

This clonotype appeared many times. The V gene is TRBV20-1, the J gene TRBJ2-5; D gene uncertain. Germline CDR1 and CDR2: DFQATT and SNEGSKA (reference sequence). The CDR3 is 13 residues long. Trimming pared 3 bases from V and 5 bases from J, leaving 13 bases between. The CDR3 DNA reads TGCAGTGCTAGTCACCTCCGTCGGGAGACCCAGTACTTC. This encodes CSASHLRRETQYF.

V is TRBV29-1 and J is TRBJ2-5; D remains unclear. Per the germline V gene, CDR1 is SQVTM and CDR2 is ANQGSEA. This CDR3 is built from 13 residues. The ends were cut back, 8 bases at V and 1 base at J, with 14 bases in the middle. CDR3 coding DNA: TGCAGCTCGTCGGGCCTATCCCAAGAGACCCAGTACTTC. Protein product: CSSSGLSQETQYF.

This clonotype was counted between two and nine times. The chain carries TRBV2 and TRBJ1-3; D gene unclear. V lost 7 bases to trimming and J lost 3 bases, with 7 bases between them. The CDR3 loop spans 12 amino acids. Germline CDR1 SNHLY, CDR2 FYNNEI. CDR3 sequence reads: CASTLDGNTIYF. For the CDR3, the DNA is TGTGCCAGCACTTTAGATGGAAACACCATATATTTT.

V gene TRBV9 combines with J gene TRBJ2-7; D call uncertain. CDR1 is SGDLS, CDR2 YYNGEE, per germline. The CDR3 consists of 13 residues. The V end was cut by 0 bases, the J end by 5 bases, with 9 bases between. CDR3 protein: CASSVGQSDEQYF. The DNA of the CDR3 is TGTGCCAGCAGCGTAGGCCAGTCAGACGAGCAGTACTTC.

The chain joins TRBV2 to TRBJ2-1; 7 nucleotides agree with TRBD1. The CDR3 totals 14 residues. The V and J ends lost 1 base and 4 bases, in that order; junction bases with no gene match: 1. Per germline, CDR1 SNHLY and CDR2 FYNNEI. The CDR3 spells CASSEGQGYNEQFF. The CDR3 nucleotides read TGTGCCAGCAGTGAAGGACAGGGTTACAATGAGCAGTTCTTC.

In the case of this clonotype: With a much larger clone just one base away, this may be a read error. This chain joins TRBV10-3 and TRBJ1-2, with TRBD1 identical over 7 bases. The CDR3 contains 14 residues. The junction had 8 bases not matched to a gene; V was cut back by 3 bases and J by 7 bases. The germline V gene encodes CDR1 ENHRY and CDR2 SYGVKD. The CDR3 coding sequence is TGTGCCATCAGTGAACACGACAGGGTCGGTGGCTACACCTTC. It is translated as CAISEHDRVGGYTF.

This chain links TRBV19 with TRBJ1-2; 7 bases match TRBD1. The CDR3 contains 15 residues. Germline V gives CDR1 LNHDA, CDR2 SQIVND (reference sequence). J lost 3 bases, V lost 5 bases, and 9 bases had no gene match. The DNA of the CDR3 is TGTGCCAGTAGTCCCTGGGGGACAGATTACTATGGCTACACCTTC. It is translated as CASSPWGTDYYGYTF.

This clonotype was detected many times. The V gene is TRBV20-1, the J gene TRBJ2-3; TRBD2 agrees at 13 bases. The CDR3 totals 17 residues. Per the germline V gene, CDR1 is DFQATT and CDR2 is SNEGSKA (reference sequence). The ends lost 0 bases at V and 5 bases at J; junction bases unmatched: 8. CDR3 DNA sequence: TGCAGTGCTAGAGATCCGGGACTAGCGGGGCCACTAGATACGCAGTATTTT. It yields the protein CSARDPGLAGPLDTQYF.

The rearrangement joins TRBV2 to TRBJ2-1; 8 bases align to TRBD2. The trim removed 10 bases at V and 9 bases at J, leaving 14 bases unmatched. CDR3 length: 14 residues. The germline V gene encodes CDR1 SNHLY and CDR2 FYNNEI. For the CDR3, the DNA is TGTGCCACCGAATCCGGGGGGGTACAGGGTGAGCAGTTCTTC. Protein: CATESGGVQGEQFF.

The V and J genes are TRBV19 and TRBJ2-3; TRBD1 agrees at 7 bases. With V trimmed by 5 bases and J by 2 bases, 4 bases remained unmatched. This CDR3 has 14 residues. Looked up from germline, CDR1 is LNHDA and CDR2 is SQIVND (reference sequence). The CDR3 loop reads CASSAGTDTDTQYF. The CDR3 region has the DNA TGTGCCAGTAGTGCAGGGACAGACACAGATACGCAGTATTTT.

The CDR3 DNA reads as TGTGCCAGCACAGGGGGTCCCTACGAGCAGTACTTC. Protein sequence: CASTGGPYEQYF. The chain is built from TRBV7-3 and TRBJ2-7, with 7 bases that match TRBD1. Germline CDR1 is SGHTA and CDR2 is FQGTGA. Trimming cost V 7 bases and J 2 bases; bases outside gene matches: 2. The CDR3 covers 12 residues.

V gene TRBV15 combines with J gene TRBJ1-1; D unresolved. Germline CDR1 LNHNV, CDR2 YYDKDF (reference sequence). The CDR3 covers 15 residues. The V end was cut by 4 bases, the J end by 6 bases, with 18 bases between. The CDR3 here is CATSNALKGISEAFF. CDR3 DNA: TGTGCCACCAGCAACGCTTTAAAGGGTATATCTGAAGCTTTCTTT.

This clonotype was seen at least ten times. This rearrangement joins TRBV19 to TRBJ1-2; 11 bases are a match to TRBD1. V lost 6 bases and J lost 1; bases outside the gene matches: 7. The CDR3 totals 16 residues. The germline V gene encodes CDR1 LNHDA and CDR2 SQIVND (reference sequence). The CDR3 sequence is CASSSDRGRVNYGYTF. The CDR3 region has the DNA TGTGCCAGTAGCTCGGACAGGGGGCGGGTTAACTATGGCTACACCTTC.

CDR3 coding DNA: TGTGCCAGCAGCTTAGCCGTGGGGACTATTCGCAATGAGCAGTTCTTC. The encoded protein is CASSLAVGTIRNEQFF. The chain links TRBV11-1 to TRBJ2-1; 7 nucleotides line up with TRBD2. V shed 0 bases and J 6 bases; nucleotides not matched to a gene: 8. The CDR3 has 16 residues. Germline V gives CDR1 SGHAT, CDR2 FQDESV (reference sequence).

This clonotype occurred once. One junction end does not reproduce the germline sequence, and a read error may be involved. The CDR3 nucleotides read TGCAGTGCTGAAGACCGACGATGGACAGGGGAGAACAGTGAAGCTTTCTTT. Translation: CSAEDRRWTGENSEAFF. The V and J genes are TRBV20-1 and TRBJ1-1, with 9 bases fitting TRBD1. The CDR3 loop spans 17 amino acids. Germline-derived CDR1 and CDR2 are DFQATT and SNEGSKA (reference sequence).

The table lists this clonotype with many counts. This chain uses TRBV29-1 with TRBJ1-2, with D maybe TRBD1 (5 bases). Per the germline V gene, CDR1 is SQVTM and CDR2 is ANQGSEA. CDR3 size: 13 residues. Trimming took off 1 base at V and 4 bases at J, with 10 bases between the two ends. The CDR3 coding sequence is TGCAGCGTTGAAGGCCAGGGAGTCTATGGCTACACCTTC. Translation gives CSVEGQGVYGYTF.